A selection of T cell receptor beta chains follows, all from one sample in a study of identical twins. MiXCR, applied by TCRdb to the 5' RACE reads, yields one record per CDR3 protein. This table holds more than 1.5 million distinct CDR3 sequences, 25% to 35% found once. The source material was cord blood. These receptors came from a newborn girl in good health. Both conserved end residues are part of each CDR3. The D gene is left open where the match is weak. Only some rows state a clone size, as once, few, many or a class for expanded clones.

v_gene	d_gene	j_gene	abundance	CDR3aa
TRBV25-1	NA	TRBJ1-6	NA	CASSEQGSPLHF
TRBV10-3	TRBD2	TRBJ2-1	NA	CAISTGTSPGNEQFF
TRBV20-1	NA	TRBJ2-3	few	CRSFGGFIGADTQYF
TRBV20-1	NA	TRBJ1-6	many	CSARQYNSPLHF
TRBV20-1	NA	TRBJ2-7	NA	CSAREPLTRHYEQYF
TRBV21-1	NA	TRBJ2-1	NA	CACSKVYRTGSGNEQFF
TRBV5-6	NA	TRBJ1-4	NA	CASSLLGAGGEKLFF
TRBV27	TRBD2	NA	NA	CASSCYSGQTQYF
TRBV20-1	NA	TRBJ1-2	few	CSARDRGRIDYGYTF
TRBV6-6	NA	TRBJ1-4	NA	CASSYSGGAREKLFF
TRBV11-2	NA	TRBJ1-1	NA	CASSAETGNTEAFF
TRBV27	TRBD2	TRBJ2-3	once	CASSLYTSGSTDTQYF
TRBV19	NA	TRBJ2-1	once	CASSMGPRRRNEQFF
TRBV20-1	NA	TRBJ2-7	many	CSARRTYEQYF
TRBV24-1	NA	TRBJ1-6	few	CATSDLVAGPNNSPLHF
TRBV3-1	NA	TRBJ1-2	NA	CASSQDGINYGYTF
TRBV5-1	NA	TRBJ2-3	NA	CASKSGNTDTQYF
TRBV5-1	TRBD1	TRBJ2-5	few	CASSLGSADRGSETQYF
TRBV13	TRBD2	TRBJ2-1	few	CASSSMPLAGAHYNEQFF
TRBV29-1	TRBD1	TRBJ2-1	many	CSVTGGYNEQFF
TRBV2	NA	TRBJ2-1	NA	CASSSFVGRANEQFF
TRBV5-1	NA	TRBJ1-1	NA	CASSLLSGGYTEAFF